This TCR beta chain derives from a study of CD8 T cells in cerebrospinal fluid in Alzheimer's disease. CDR3 length: 14 amino acids. Germline values: CDR1 SGDLS, CDR2 YYNGEE. Its frequency marks this clonotype as medium-sized (0.01 to 0.1%). TCRdb processed the 10x single-cell sequencing reads again and assigns one entry to each CDR3 protein, with no DNA. The sample shows about 1,200 distinct CDR3 sequences, and 8% to 10% sits with its ten largest clones. This TCR derives from a human donor with Alzheimer's disease. Sequencing was carried out using cerebrospinal fluid. V is TRBV9 and J is TRBJ2-7. The CDR3 loop reads CASSVGHGTYEQYF.